This TCR beta chain was recovered during a study of blood T cell repertoires in COVID-19. Study in general: Some COVID-19 samples were acute and others convalescent; all came from the United States, Italy and Spain. The cDNA or gDNA used as material had been derived from T cells, B-cell-depleted T cells, or PBMCs.

Assay used: immunoSEQ multiplex PCR; TCRdb lists only in-frame clones, some missing. The data contain about 150,000 clones, around four fifths of them singletons. The length of the CDR3 is 11 residues. V was trimmed by 0 bases and J by 10 bases, leaving 5 bases between them. CDR1 and CDR2 (germline): SGHRS, YFSETQ. Participants were placed into cohorts based on the clinical history they reported. The TCR originated in a man aged 45-65 years who had recovered from COVID-19. This chain connects TRBV5-1 to TRBJ2-1; unclear D gene. The material sequenced was PBMCs or T cells enriched from blood (not recorded which). CDR3 nucleotide sequence: TGCGCCAGCAGCTTGGAGAGGGAGCAGTTCTTC. Amino acids: CASSLEREQFF.